The 27 T cell receptor beta chains listed next were all sequenced from one sample in a study of blood T cell repertoires in COVID-19. TCRdb keeps only in-frame clones here, not all; method: immunoSEQ multiplex PCR. The sample comprises about 260,000 clones, 83% of which are singletons, and less than 6% rests with the top ten. Sample: peripheral blood. These receptors originate from a man aged 55 to 70 who had recovered from COVID-19.

V gene TRBV5-6 combines with J gene TRBJ1-1; TRBD1 is a possible D gene (5 bases). The CDR3 is made up of 12 amino acids. Looked up from germline, CDR1 is SGHDT and CDR2 is YYEEEE. V lost 1 base, J lost 7 bases, and 8 bases lay in between. CDR3 protein: CASSLPQGEAFF. The CDR3 DNA reads TGTGCCAGCAGCTTGCCCCAGGGTGAAGCTTTCTTT.

The chain links TRBV29-1 to TRBJ2-1; 11 bases are a match to TRBD2. Germline CDR1 reads SQVTM; CDR2 reads ANQGSEA. V dropped 5 bases and J dropped 2; count of bases not matched to a gene: 2. The CDR3 runs to 14 residues. Written as DNA, the CDR3 is TGCAGCGTTCGTAGCGGGGGGGCCTACAATGAGCAGTTCTTC. Encoded protein: CSVRSGGAYNEQFF.

The CDR3: CASSRDRAGGEETQYF. CDR3 DNA sequence: TGCGCCAGCAGCCGGGATCGAGCGGGGGGAGAAGAGACCCAGTACTTC. The chain links TRBV5-1 to TRBJ2-5; 9 nucleotides line up with TRBD2. The CDR3 contains 16 residues. Germline trimming cut 4 bases from V and 3 bases from J; bases unmatched to any gene: 10. Germline-derived CDR1 and CDR2 are SGHRS and YFSETQ.

The CDR3 protein is CASSLGNRGSNQPQHF. In nucleotides, the CDR3 is TGTGCCAGCAGCTTGGGGAACCGGGGTAGTAATCAGCCCCAGCATTTT. This chain connects TRBV5-8 to TRBJ1-5; D is undetermined. V shed 0 bases and J shed 4 bases, with 14 bases lying between them. Germline CDR1 SGHTS, CDR2 YDEGEE. The CDR3 is made up of 16 amino acids.

This chain links TRBV11-2 with TRBJ2-1; 8 nucleotides match TRBD1. Germline V gene sequence: CDR1 SGHAT, CDR2 FQNNGV. This CDR3 is 17 amino acids long. J was trimmed by 6 bases and V by 5 bases; bases with no gene match: 15. CDR3 nucleotide sequence: TGTGCCAGCAGCCTCTACCCCGGGACAGGCAAACTCAATGAGCAGTTCTTC. Its translation: CASSLYPGTGKLNEQFF.

The CDR3 loop is CASRPDRYSYNEQFF. The CDR3 region has the DNA TGTGCCAGTAGACCGGACAGGTACTCCTACAATGAGCAGTTCTTC. This rearrangement joins TRBV19 to TRBJ2-1, with TRBD1 matching over 7 bases. With V trimmed by 6 bases and J by 0 bases, 5 bases remained unmatched. The CDR3 has 15 amino acids. The germline gives CDR1 LNHDA, CDR2 SQIVND (reference sequence).

This clone turned up a few times. At one end the junction does not follow the germline gene, possibly because of a read error. The V call is TRBV7-7, the J call TRBJ1-5; the D gene is possibly TRBD1 (6 bases). This CDR3 has 18 amino acids. Germline V CDR1 and CDR2: SSHAT, FNYEAQ (reference sequence). CDR3 nucleotides: TGTGCTAGCAGCTTAGACAGGCCCCGCGTTAATAGCAATCAGCCCCAGCATTTT. Its protein product is CASSLDRPRVNSNQPQHF.

The rearrangement uses TRBV9 and TRBJ2-1; 9 positions match TRBD2. Germline CDR1 is SGDLS and CDR2 is YYNGEE. This CDR3 spans 16 amino acids. With V trimmed by 6 bases and J by 0 bases, 7 bases remained unmatched. The CDR3: CASTPLAGSSYNEQFF. The CDR3 DNA follows: TGTGCCAGCACCCCCCTAGCGGGAAGCTCCTACAATGAGCAGTTCTTC.

The chain recombines TRBV5-1 with TRBJ2-2, with D maybe TRBD1 (5 bases). Germline CDR1 is SGHRS and CDR2 is YFSETQ. CDR3 size: 15 residues. V lost 7 bases and J 1 base, leaving 14 bases between the germline ends. CDR3 protein: CASQWGGENTGELFF. In nucleotides, the CDR3 is TGCGCCAGCCAGTGGGGCGGAGAGAACACCGGGGAGCTGTTTTTT. Full variable domain (rest looked up from reference TRBV5-1 and TRBJ2-2): KAGVTQTPRYLIKTRGQQVTLSCSPISGHRSVSWYQQTPGQGLQFLFEYFSETQRNKGNFPGRFSGRQFSNSRSEMNVSTLELGDSALYLCASQWGGENTGELFFGEGSRLTVL.

This sequence joins TRBV6-5 and TRBJ2-1; 13 nucleotides line up with TRBD2. This CDR3 is 15 amino acids long. Germline values: CDR1 MNHEY, CDR2 SVGAGI. V lost 8 bases to trimming and J lost 9 bases; unmatched junction nucleotides: 10. This CDR3 is CASWALAGGPGEQFF. As DNA, the CDR3 is TGTGCCAGCTGGGCACTAGCGGGAGGGCCAGGTGAGCAGTTCTTC.

The gene calls are TRBV6-6 and TRBJ1-6; 7 nucleotides match TRBD1. The CDR3 has 13 amino acids. V lost 6 bases, J lost 5 bases, and 1 base stayed unmatched. Germline V gives CDR1 MNHNY, CDR2 SVGAGI (reference sequence). CDR3 DNA: TGTGCCAGCAGGGGACAGAATAATTCACCCCTCCACTTT. Its protein is CASRGQNNSPLHF.

The gene calls are TRBV21-1 and TRBJ1-3; TRBD1 is taken as the D call from the table, unchecked against the DNA. TRBV21-1 is classified as a pseudogene. The length of the CDR3 is 19 residues. The CDR3 region is CASSNRDRGKVDSGNTIYF. CDR3 DNA: TGTGCCAGCAGCAACCGGGACAGGGGAAAAGTTGACTCTGGAAACACCATATATTTT.

The V gene is TRBV2, the J gene TRBJ1-5, with no clear D. Germline V gene sequence: CDR1 SNHLY, CDR2 FYNNEI. The CDR3 contains 13 residues. With 6 bases removed from V and 1 base from J, the gap between germline ends came to 7 bases. The CDR3 reads CASRLRSNQPQHF. Here the CDR3 DNA reads TGTGCCAGCAGGCTCAGGAGCAATCAGCCCCAGCATTTT. Filled out from reference TRBV2 and TRBJ1-5, the complete variable domain reads EPEVTQTPSHQVTQMGQEVILRCVPISNHLYFYWYRQILGQKVEFLVSFYNNEISEKSEIFDDQFSVERPDGSNFTLKIRSTKLEDSAMYFCASRLRSNQPQHFGDGTRLSIL.

V gene TRBV24-1 combines with J gene TRBJ2-1, with 10 bases matching TRBD2. Germline trimming cut 1 base from V and 1 base from J; bases unmatched to any gene: 3. Germline assignment: CDR1 KGHDR and CDR2 SFDVKD. The CDR3 totals 17 residues. The CDR3 protein is CATSDFQRGGSYNEQFF. CDR3 bases: TGTGCCACCAGTGATTTTCAGCGGGGGGGTTCCTACAATGAGCAGTTCTTC.

The chain joins TRBV5-1 to TRBJ2-3; possible D gene TRBD2, 6 bases. Trimming left V 3 bases short and J 1 base short, with 9 bases between. Germline assignment: CDR1 SGHRS and CDR2 YFSETQ. The length of the CDR3 is 14 residues. CDR3 sequence reads: CASSSGVGTDTQYF. DNA for the CDR3: TGCGCCAGCAGCTCGGGAGTGGGCACAGATACGCAGTATTTT.

The gene calls are TRBV28 and TRBJ1-3, with 8 bases that match TRBD1. With V trimmed by 5 bases and J by 0 bases, 6 bases remained unmatched. Germline V gene lookup returns CDR1 MDHEN and CDR2 SYDVKM. The CDR3 length is 16 residues. The CDR3 region is CASSAGTGASGNTIYF. The CDR3, as DNA: TGTGCCAGCAGTGCCGGGACAGGAGCCTCTGGAAACACCATATATTTT.

The genes are TRBV6-5 and TRBJ2-3; 8 bases line up with TRBD2. In germline, CDR1 is MNHEY, CDR2 SVGAGI. The J segment lost 1 base and the V segment lost 4 bases, leaving 4 bases of the junction unmatched. This CDR3 has 15 amino acids. In nucleotides, the CDR3 is TGTGCCAGCAGTTTAGCGGGGAGCCGCACAGATACGCAGTATTTT. Translating it yields CASSLAGSRTDTQYF.

This chain joins TRBV7-9 and TRBJ1-4, with D perhaps TRBD1 (6 bases). Germline lookup yields CDR1 SEHNR and CDR2 FQNEAQ (reference sequence). Trimming pared 2 bases from V and 8 bases from J, leaving 12 bases between. There are 14 residues in the CDR3. Here the CDR3 reads CASSLSGAREKLFF. The CDR3 DNA reads TGTGCCAGCAGCTTATCAGGGGCGCGGGAAAAACTGTTTTTT.

The gene calls are TRBV6-5 and TRBJ2-1, with 8 bases aligning to TRBD2. The junction had 7 bases not matched to a gene; V was cut back by 4 bases and J by 5 bases. The CDR3 has 15 residues. Germline CDR1 is MNHEY and CDR2 is SVGAGI. CDR3 protein: CASSSQREMNNEQFF. The CDR3 DNA reads TGTGCCAGCAGTTCCCAGCGGGAGATGAACAATGAGCAGTTCTTC.

The chain employs TRBV5-6 and TRBJ2-7, with D perhaps TRBD1 (9 bases). Trimming cost V 4 bases and J 6 bases, with 20 bases left between them. In germline, CDR1 is SGHDT, CDR2 YYEEEE. This CDR3 spans 15 amino acids. CDR3 nucleotide sequence: TGTGCCAGCAGCCCGGGGGGGACAGGGTTTGTCGAGCAGTACTTC. This translates into CASSPGGTGFVEQYF.

The rearrangement uses TRBV5-4 and TRBJ2-3; TRBD1 aligns across 7 bases. Germline CDR1 reads SGHNT; CDR2 reads YYREEE (reference sequence). Trimming took 3 bases from V and 0 from J; bases not matched to a gene: 4. The CDR3 covers 15 residues. The CDR3 sequence: CASSSGQASTDTQYF. The CDR3 nucleotides read TGTGCCAGCAGCTCCGGACAGGCTAGCACAGATACGCAGTATTTT.

CDR3 in amino acids: CARSFKRDRGLYEQYF. In DNA, the CDR3 is TGTGCCAGAAGCTTCAAGAGGGACAGGGGGCTCTACGAGCAGTACTTC. This chain joins TRBV5-3 and TRBJ2-7; 12 positions agree with TRBD1. TRBV5-3 is an open reading frame, and its role is uncertain. V lost 2 bases, J lost 3 bases, and 6 bases stayed unmatched. The CDR3 is 16 amino acids.

The V gene is TRBV9, the J gene TRBJ2-7; D might be TRBD2 (5 bases). The CDR3 length is 14 residues. The V end was cut by 1 base, the J end by 3 bases, with 11 bases between. Germline assignment: CDR1 SGDLS and CDR2 YYNGEE. CDR3 sequence: CASSVRVEGYEQYF. CDR3 DNA: TGTGCCAGCAGCGTACGGGTCGAGGGCTACGAGCAGTACTTC.

The rearrangement joins TRBV18 to TRBJ2-1; TRBD1 might be the D (6 bases). Trimming pared 3 bases from V and 0 bases from J, leaving 12 bases between. This CDR3 spans 16 amino acids. Germline V gene data show CDR1 as KGHSH and CDR2 as LQKENI. CDR3 nucleotides: TGTGCCAGCTCACCGCTCGGGACAAACTCCTACAATGAGCAGTTCTTC. Its protein is CASSPLGTNSYNEQFF.

The V call is TRBV28, the J call TRBJ2-7; weak D call: TRBD2 (7 bases). The CDR3 is made up of 16 amino acids. V was pared by 3 bases and J by 4 bases, with 19 bases between. Germline V CDR1 and CDR2: MDHEN, SYDVKM. CDR3 sequence (DNA): TGTGCCAGCAGTTTTCGAGTAACGGGGGGCGGTTACGAGCAGTACTTC. This translates into CASSFRVTGGGYEQYF.

The genes are TRBV7-3 and TRBJ1-1; tentatively, D is TRBD1 (5 bases). Trimming shortened V by 1 base and J by 5 bases, and 11 bases separated the two germline ends. The CDR3 totals 14 residues. Looked up from germline, CDR1 is SGHTA and CDR2 is FQGTGA. CDR3 residues: CASSLKGGGTEAFF. Here the CDR3 DNA reads TGTGCCAGCAGCTTAAAAGGTGGGGGGACTGAAGCTTTCTTT.

The chain links TRBV20-1 to TRBJ2-7; unclear D gene. V was clipped by 5 bases and J by 7 bases, with 9 bases between them. The germline gives CDR1 DFQATT, CDR2 SNEGSKA (reference sequence). The CDR3 sequence is 10 residues long. The DNA of the CDR3 is TGCAGTGCTTTCGCACGGGAGCAGTACTTC. Protein product: CSAFAREQYF.